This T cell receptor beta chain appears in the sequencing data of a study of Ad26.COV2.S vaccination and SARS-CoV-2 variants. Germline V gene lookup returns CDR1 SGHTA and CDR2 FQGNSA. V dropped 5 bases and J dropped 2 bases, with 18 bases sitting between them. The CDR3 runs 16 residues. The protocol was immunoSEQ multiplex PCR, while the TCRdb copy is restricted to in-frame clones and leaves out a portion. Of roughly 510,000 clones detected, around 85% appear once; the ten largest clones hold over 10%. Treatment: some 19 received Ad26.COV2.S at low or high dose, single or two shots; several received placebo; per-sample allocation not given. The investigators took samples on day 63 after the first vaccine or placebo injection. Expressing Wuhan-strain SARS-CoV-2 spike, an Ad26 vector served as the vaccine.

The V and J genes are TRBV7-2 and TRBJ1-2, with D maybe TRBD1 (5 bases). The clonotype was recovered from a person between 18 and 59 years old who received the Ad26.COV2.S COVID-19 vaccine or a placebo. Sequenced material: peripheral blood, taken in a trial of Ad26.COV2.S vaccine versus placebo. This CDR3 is CASSREVQGRNYGYTF. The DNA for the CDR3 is TGTGCCAGCAGCAGAGAGGTCCAGGGACGGAACTATGGCTACACCTTC.